A selection of T cell receptor beta chains follows, all from one sample in a study of control samples from healthy donors and cancer patients. Only in-frame clones appear in the TCRdb table, and some are missing; sequencing was by immunoSEQ multiplex PCR. The sample holds 150,000 or so clones, 85% to 95% seen once. The sequencing sample was made of blood. These receptors all come from a woman in her sixties in good health. Each CDR3 is given with its conserved first and last residue. D genes are given only for firm matches. Some rows have no size entry. The others give once, few or many, or a class for an expanded clone.

abundance	v_gene	d_gene	j_gene	CDR3nt	CDR3aa
.	TRBV24-1	.	TRBJ2-5	TGTGCCACCGCTGACAGCTTCCAAGAGACCCAGTACTTC	CATADSFQETQYF
once	TRBV27	.	TRBJ1-5	TGTGCCAGCAGTCAGTTCGGAAGGCAGCCCCAGCATTTT	CASSQFGRQPQHF
.	TRBV15	.	TRBJ1-4	TGTGCCACCAGCAAGGGGAGAGCAACTAATGAAAAACTGTTTTTT	CATSKGRATNEKLFF
.	TRBV4-3	.	TRBJ1-4	TGCGCCAGCAGCCAGGGACTTATTGCAACTAATGAAAAACTGTTTTTT	CASSQGLIATNEKLFF
.	TRBV29-1	.	TRBJ2-7	TGCAGCGTTATCGCAGGGGTCTACGAGCAGTACTTC	CSVIAGVYEQYF
.	TRBV3-1/TRBV3-2	TRBD1	TRBJ1-5	TGTGCCAGCAGCCGGGACAGGGTTGGGCCCCAGCATTTT	CASSRDRVGPQHF
.	TRBV5-6	TRBD1	TRBJ2-2	TGTGCCAGCAGCCCACTGGGGACAGGGGACACCGGGGAGCTGTTTTTT	CASSPLGTGDTGELFF
.	TRBV7-3	.	TRBJ1-1	TGTGCCAGCAGCTCCTTCTCACGGGGCTACACTGAAGCTTTCTTT	CASSSFSRGYTEAFF
.	TRBV20-1	.	TRBJ1-4	TGCAGTGCTAGTCCACCGAGGGGTGAAAAACTGTTTTTT	CSASPPRGEKLFF
.	TRBV18	.	TRBJ1-4	TGTGCCAGCTCACCACAAGAACGAGGGAGGGGTGAAAAACTGTTTTTT	CASSPQERGRGEKLFF
.	TRBV19	.	TRBJ1-2	TGTGCCAGTAATGCCGCCGGGGCAGGTAGCTACACCTTC	CASNAAGAGSYTF
.	TRBV19	.	TRBJ2-1	TGTGCCAGTAGTATGGGACAAAGCCAGTTCTTC	CASSMGQSQFF
.	TRBV10-3	TRBD1	TRBJ1-1	TGTGCCATCAGTGACTCTGGACAGGGGAAGGCTTTCTTT	CAISDSGQGKAFF
.	TRBV6-2/TRBV6-3	.	TRBJ1-5	TGTGCCAGCAGTAGGACACTCCTGAGCAATCAGCCCCAGCATTTT	CASSRTLLSNQPQHF
.	TRBV7-9	TRBD1	TRBJ2-7	TGTGCCAGCACCGGGCAGGGGGTCTCCTACGAGCAGTACTTC	CASTGQGVSYEQYF
.	TRBV14	TRBD1	TRBJ1-5	TGTGCCAGCAGCCAAGTAAAGTGCCCGGGCCAGGGGGCAAGTCAGCCCCAGCATTTT	CASSQVKCPGQGASQPQHF
few	TRBV19	TRBD1	TRBJ1-5	TGTGCCAGTAGTCCTCGACCAGGGGGAATCGAGGGACCGTATCAGCCCCAGCATTTT	CASSPRPGGIEGPYQPQHF
once	TRBV3-1/TRBV3-2	.	TRBJ1-2	TGTGCCAGCAGCCCGACAATGACGGCACTTAACTATGGCTACACCTTC	CASSPTMTALNYGYTF
medium-sized	TRBV5-5	.	TRBJ2-7	TGTGCCAGCAGCTTGGGCTCCTGGTACGAGCAGTACTTC	CASSLGSWYEQYF
.	TRBV3-1/TRBV3-2	.	TRBJ2-5	TGTGCCAGCAGCCAAGATTCTTCGGTCAGGACCCAGTACTTC	CASSQDSSVRTQYF
.	TRBV11-2	.	TRBJ1-3	TGTGCCAGCAGCTCTACCGGGATTGGAAACACCATATATTTT	CASSSTGIGNTIYF
few	TRBV5-6	.	TRBJ1-2	TGTGCCAGCAGCTTCCAACAGGGTATCTATGGCTACACCTTC	CASSFQQGIYGYTF
.	TRBV19	.	TRBJ1-6	TGTGCCAGTAGTATAGTCTCCCCCTCGATTTCGGGGCGCAATTCACCCCTCCACTTT	CASSIVSPSISGRNSPLHF
.	TRBV25-1	.	TRBJ2-7	TGTGCCAGCACCGGGACCCTCTACGAGCAGTACTTC	CASTGTLYEQYF
.	TRBV19	.	TRBJ1-4	TGTGCCAGTAGTATGCGGGGGGCCTCTAATGAAAAACTGTTTTTT	CASSMRGASNEKLFF
.	TRBV23-1	TRBD1	TRBJ1-2	TGCGCCAGCAGGAATCGACAGGGGGACTATGGCTACACCTTC	CASRNRQGDYGYTF
.	TRBV10-3	.	TRBJ2-1	TGTGCCATCAGTGTTTTTGTGGGGCGAAACAATGAGCAGTTCTTC	CAISVFVGRNNEQFF
.	TRBV2	TRBD1	TRBJ2-5	TGTGCCAGCATTCTACAGGGGAGAGAGACCCAGTACTTC	CASILQGRETQYF
.	TRBV5-1	.	TRBJ2-2	TGCGCCAGCAGCATGGGAGGACGGGCCGGGGAGCTGTTTTTT	CASSMGGRAGELFF
.	TRBV27	TRBD2	TRBJ2-5	TGTGCCAGCAGTTTAAGGACTAGCGGGGGCACCCAGTACTTC	CASSLRTSGGTQYF